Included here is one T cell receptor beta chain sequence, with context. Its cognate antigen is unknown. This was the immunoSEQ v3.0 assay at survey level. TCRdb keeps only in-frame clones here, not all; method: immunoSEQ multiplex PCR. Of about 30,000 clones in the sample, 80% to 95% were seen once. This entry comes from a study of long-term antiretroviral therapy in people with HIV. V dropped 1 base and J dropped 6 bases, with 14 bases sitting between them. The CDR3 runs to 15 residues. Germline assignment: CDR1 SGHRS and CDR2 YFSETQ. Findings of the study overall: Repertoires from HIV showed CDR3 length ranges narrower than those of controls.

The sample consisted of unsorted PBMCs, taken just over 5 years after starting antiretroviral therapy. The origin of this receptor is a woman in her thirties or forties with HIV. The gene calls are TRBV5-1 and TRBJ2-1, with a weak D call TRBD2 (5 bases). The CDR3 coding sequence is TGCGCCAGCAGCTTGAGACGGGGTGGAGGCAATGAGCAGTTCTTC. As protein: CASSLRRGGGNEQFF.